This TCR beta chain derives from a study of cytomegalovirus exposure and HLA in healthy donors. Study-level results: A later analysis linked a missense variant in DCLRE1C to the trimming of TCR beta V and J genes. HLA restriction was apparent for most CMV-associated TCR beta chains in a later analysis.

In the case of this clone: As yet, its antigen is unknown.

Primers included in the PCR were 60 Vbeta and 13 Jbeta primers. This table comes from immunoSEQ multiplex PCR, and its TCRdb copy is limited to in-frame clones, with some not included. Its listing shows approximately 130,000 clones. CDR3 length: 12 residues. The V gene's germline CDR1 is LNHDA and CDR2 SQIVND (reference sequence). The ends were cut back, 7 bases at V and 4 bases at J, with 8 bases in the middle. The sequence was collected from a woman aged 60 to 75 in good health and CMV-seronegative. The gene calls are TRBV19 and TRBJ1-3, with D possibly TRBD1 on 5 matching bases. The specimen sequenced was PBMCs. Written as DNA, the CDR3 is TGTGCCAGTATGACAGCCGGAAACACCATATATTTT. Translated, it gives CASMTAGNTIYF.